This T cell receptor (beta chain) was sequenced in a study of T cell responses to AZD1222 COVID-19 vaccine. Clones were sequenced by immunoSEQ multiplex PCR, and TCRdb holds only the in-frame ones, with some missing. The sample includes about 180,000 clones, around nine tenths of them seen just once. The CDR3 spans 13 residues. Germline V gives CDR1 ENHRY, CDR2 SYGVKD. Trimming cost V 10 bases and J 5 bases; bases outside gene matches: 8. The chain is built from TRBV10-3 and TRBJ1-5, with 7 bases that match TRBD1. The TCR was taken from an adult in good health. Sequenced material: peripheral blood, taken on day 0 of AZD1222 vaccination. The CDR3 sequence: CATSQGLDQPQHF. The CDR3 nucleotides read TGTGCCACCTCACAGGGGTTGGATCAGCCCCAGCATTTT.